This TCR beta chain emerged from a study of OX40 agonist ivuxolimab in advanced cancers. Study-level background: Cancers in dose escalation were hepatocellular, melanoma, renal cell and head and neck. Among those treated, three patients had partial responses, one with hepatocellular carcinoma and two with cutaneous melanoma. Whole-study findings and limits: Compared with CD4+, CD8+ T cells on average had more expanded clones.

Data came from immunoSEQ multiplex PCR; TCRdb stores just in-frame clones and leaves some out. Of about 100,000 clones listed, 91% are singletons. Details on this clone: The antigen is unknown.

This CDR3 spans 16 amino acids. Looked up from germline, CDR1 is SGHTA and CDR2 is FQGNSA. V was pared by 5 bases and J by 0 bases, with 17 bases between. Samples were taken at baseline and on day 1 of cycles 4 and 7. Material: CD4+ or CD8+ T cells sorted from blood, obtained in a trial of the OX40 agonist ivuxolimab. The chain links TRBV7-2 to TRBJ2-7; tentatively, D is TRBD2 (7 bases). This receptor was identified in an adult with an advanced solid tumor such as melanoma, head and neck, liver or kidney cancer. The CDR3 spells CASSTLGGGSSYEQYF. DNA for the CDR3: TGTGCCAGCAGCACACTAGGGGGGGGCAGCTCCTACGAGCAGTACTTC.